The T cell receptor beta chain described here comes from a study of yellow fever vaccine responses in identical twins. Each CDR3 protein is one row after TCRdb ran MiXCR on the RT-PCR reads. The table has about 19,000 distinct CDR3 sequences, approximately 79% seen once. The CDR3 has 12 residues. V was cut by 5 bases and J by 2 bases, with 5 bases left in between. Germline CDR1 is PRHDT and CDR2 is FYEKMQ (reference sequence). General observations from the study: The T cell response to vaccination in identical twins was reportedly partly convergent and partly personalized.

With respect to this clonotype: Its antigen is undetermined.

The chain links TRBV13 to TRBJ2-3; D gene uncertain. The clonotype originates from a woman under 30 who received the yellow fever vaccine. The input for sequencing was T cells from blood (PBMCs), unsorted or a sorted subset (not recorded which), taken before or after yellow fever vaccination (not recorded which). CDR3: CASSILTDTQYF. CDR3 DNA sequence: TGTGCCAGCAGCATACTCACAGATACGCAGTATTTT.